Listed below are T cell receptor beta chains from one sample, sequenced in a study of cytomegalovirus exposure and HLA in healthy donors. TCRdb's copy holds only in-frame clones and misses some; the assay was immunoSEQ multiplex PCR. The repertoire holds over 150,000 clones, with 65% to 90% as singletons. The source material was PBMCs. The receptors were gathered from a woman under 40 in good health and CMV-seropositive. Both conserved end residues are part of each CDR3. Each record gives: V gene, D gene, J gene, CDR3 protein, CDR3 DNA. D genes are given only for firm matches.

V gene: TRBV7-7
D gene: NA
J gene: TRBJ2-1
CDR3 protein: CASSADRNNEQFF
CDR3 DNA: TGTGCTAGCAGCGCAGACAGAAACAATGAGCAGTTCTTC

V gene: TRBV6-6
D gene: NA
J gene: TRBJ1-2
CDR3 protein: CASSYSEASGGYTF
CDR3 DNA: TGTGCCAGCAGTTACTCGGAGGCTTCGGGGGGCTACACCTTC

V gene: TRBV6-6
D gene: NA
J gene: TRBJ2-3
CDR3 protein: CASSSVSGDTQYF
CDR3 DNA: TGTGCCAGCAGTTCTGTAAGTGGCGATACGCAGTATTTT

V gene: TRBV6-1
D gene: TRBD1
J gene: TRBJ1-4
CDR3 protein: CASSDRTGTGVEKLFF
CDR3 DNA: TGTGCCAGCAGTGACAGAACCGGGACAGGGGTCGAAAAACTGTTTTTT

V gene: TRBV4-1
D gene: NA
J gene: TRBJ2-3
CDR3 protein: CASSHERDTNTQYF
CDR3 DNA: TGCGCCAGCAGCCACGAACGGGACACGAATACGCAGTATTTT

V gene: TRBV19
D gene: TRBD2
J gene: TRBJ2-1
CDR3 protein: CASSASGRWYNEQFF
CDR3 DNA: TGTGCCAGTAGTGCCAGCGGGAGATGGTACAATGAGCAGTTCTTC

V gene: TRBV30
D gene: TRBD1
J gene: TRBJ1-1
CDR3 protein: CAWSDRGRRAFF
CDR3 DNA: TGTGCCTGGAGCGACAGGGGGCGTCGAGCTTTCTTT

V gene: TRBV5-1
D gene: NA
J gene: TRBJ2-5
CDR3 protein: CASSWRQGGETQYF
CDR3 DNA: TGCGCCAGCAGCTGGCGGCAGGGTGGAGAGACCCAGTACTTC

V gene: TRBV19
D gene: NA
J gene: TRBJ2-6
CDR3 protein: CASSIGGGVSGANVLTF
CDR3 DNA: TGTGCCAGTAGTATAGGTGGCGGGGTCTCTGGGGCCAACGTCCTGACTTTC

V gene: TRBV25-1
D gene: NA
J gene: TRBJ1-5
CDR3 protein: CASSEGDQPQHF
CDR3 DNA: TGTGCCAGCAGTGAAGGAGATCAGCCCCAGCATTTT